This is a list of T cell receptor beta chains from one sample in a study of technical replicates of blood from a few donors. Here immunoSEQ multiplex PCR was the method, and the copy in TCRdb shows in-frame clones only, minus some. The table shows 75,000 to 100,000 clones, with 95% occurring only once. The source material was T cells isolated from PBMCs. The receptors were gathered from a human donor in good health. CDR3s include the opening cysteine and the closing phenylalanine or tryptophan. The D gene is left open where the match is weak. Size is omitted from some rows. Given values are once, few, many or a class for expanded clones.

clone_size: -; v_call: TRBV7-3; d_call: TRBD2; j_call: TRBJ2-3; cdr3_aa: CASSQLAGGPDTQYF; cdr3_nt: TGTGCCAGCAGCCAATTAGCGGGGGGGCCAGATACGCAGTATTTT
clone_size: -; v_call: TRBV6-5; d_call: -; j_call: TRBJ1-1; cdr3_aa: CASSYSVLNTEAFF; cdr3_nt: TGTGCCAGCAGTTATTCGGTTTTGAACACTGAAGCTTTCTTT
clone_size: once; v_call: TRBV6-5; d_call: TRBD2; j_call: TRBJ2-1; cdr3_aa: CASSYGAGVYNEQFF; cdr3_nt: TGTGCCAGCAGTTACGGAGCGGGAGTTTACAATGAGCAGTTCTTC
clone_size: -; v_call: TRBV29-1; d_call: -; j_call: TRBJ2-7; cdr3_aa: CSVEGGTPYEQYF; cdr3_nt: TGCAGCGTTGAAGGGGGCACCCCCTACGAGCAGTACTTC
clone_size: -; v_call: TRBV9; d_call: -; j_call: TRBJ2-7; cdr3_aa: CASSATDSPSLYEQYF; cdr3_nt: TGTGCCAGCAGCGCCACGGACAGTCCGTCTCTCTACGAGCAGTACTTC
clone_size: -; v_call: TRBV9; d_call: TRBD1; j_call: TRBJ1-5; cdr3_aa: CASSRDRGLEGQPQHF; cdr3_nt: TGTGCCAGCAGCCGGGACAGGGGGCTTGAAGGTCAGCCCCAGCATTTT
clone_size: -; v_call: TRBV2; d_call: TRBD1; j_call: TRBJ1-1; cdr3_aa: CASRDRENTEAFF; cdr3_nt: TGTGCCAGCAGGGACAGGGAGAACACTGAAGCTTTCTTT
clone_size: -; v_call: TRBV6-6; d_call: -; j_call: TRBJ1-5; cdr3_aa: CASTPRTGPQPQHF; cdr3_nt: TGTGCCAGCACCCCCCGAACAGGCCCTCAGCCCCAGCATTTT
clone_size: -; v_call: TRBV6-5; d_call: -; j_call: TRBJ1-2; cdr3_aa: CASRLAGFGYTF; cdr3_nt: TGTGCCAGCAGACTAGCGGGCTTTGGCTACACCTTC
clone_size: -; v_call: TRBV2; d_call: -; j_call: TRBJ1-1; cdr3_aa: CASMASGTPNTEAFF; cdr3_nt: TGTGCCAGCATGGCTTCCGGGACTCCGAACACTGAAGCTTTCTTT
clone_size: -; v_call: TRBV9; d_call: -; j_call: TRBJ1-5; cdr3_aa: CASSASPISQPQHF; cdr3_nt: TGTGCCAGCAGCGCCTCACCCATAAGCCAGCCCCAGCATTTT
clone_size: -; v_call: TRBV28; d_call: -; j_call: TRBJ1-1; cdr3_aa: CASRAGGSVMNTEAFF; cdr3_nt: TGTGCCAGCAGGGCCGGGGGATCAGTCATGAACACTGAAGCTTTCTTT
clone_size: -; v_call: TRBV7-9; d_call: TRBD1; j_call: TRBJ2-7; cdr3_aa: CASSYFGQGSSYEQYF; cdr3_nt: TGTGCCAGCAGCTACTTCGGACAGGGGAGCTCCTACGAGCAGTACTTC
clone_size: -; v_call: TRBV10-3; d_call: TRBD1; j_call: TRBJ2-2; cdr3_aa: CAISATGVRGLSTGELFF; cdr3_nt: TGTGCCATCAGCGCAACAGGGGTCAGGGGTCTCTCCACCGGGGAGCTGTTTTTT
clone_size: -; v_call: TRBV6-1; d_call: -; j_call: TRBJ1-2; cdr3_aa: CASSADGGYGYTF; cdr3_nt: TGTGCCAGCAGTGCGGACGGAGGCTATGGCTACACCTTC
clone_size: -; v_call: TRBV7-2; d_call: -; j_call: TRBJ1-2; cdr3_aa: CASSPGQNSGYTF; cdr3_nt: TGTGCCAGCAGCCCCGGACAGAATTCTGGCTACACCTTC
clone_size: -; v_call: TRBV28; d_call: -; j_call: TRBJ2-4; cdr3_aa: CASSFGGNIQYF; cdr3_nt: TGTGCCAGCAGTTTCGGGGGAAACATTCAGTACTTC
clone_size: -; v_call: TRBV5-1; d_call: TRBD1; j_call: TRBJ2-5; cdr3_aa: CASSLQGIEETQYF; cdr3_nt: TGCGCCAGCAGCTTACAGGGGATTGAGGAGACCCAGTACTTC
clone_size: -; v_call: TRBV6-6; d_call: TRBD1; j_call: TRBJ1-1; cdr3_aa: CASSLPRGQGATEAFF; cdr3_nt: TGTGCCAGCAGTTTACCCCGAGGACAGGGGGCGACTGAAGCTTTCTTT
clone_size: once; v_call: TRBV7-6; d_call: TRBD2; j_call: TRBJ2-1; cdr3_aa: CASSPPTGGGSGREQFF; cdr3_nt: TGTGCCAGCAGCCCCCCAACGGGCGGGGGGTCCGGGCGGGAGCAGTTCTTC
clone_size: once; v_call: TRBV14; d_call: -; j_call: TRBJ2-1; cdr3_aa: CASSQGLGGRQFF; cdr3_nt: TGTGCCAGCAGCCAAGGGCTAGGGGGTCGACAGTTCTTC
clone_size: -; v_call: TRBV6-1; d_call: -; j_call: TRBJ1-2; cdr3_aa: CASSEQDYGYTF; cdr3_nt: TGTGCCAGCAGTGAACAGGACTATGGCTACACCTTC
clone_size: -; v_call: TRBV5-1; d_call: -; j_call: TRBJ2-5; cdr3_aa: CASSLLQETQYF; cdr3_nt: TGCGCCAGCAGCTTGTTACAAGAGACCCAGTACTTC
clone_size: -; v_call: TRBV6-4; d_call: -; j_call: TRBJ1-1; cdr3_aa: CASSPTGQLNTEAFF; cdr3_nt: TGTGCCAGCAGCCCGACCGGACAGTTGAACACTGAAGCTTTCTTT
clone_size: -; v_call: TRBV15; d_call: -; j_call: TRBJ1-5; cdr3_aa: CATSRDGGQPQHF; cdr3_nt: TGTGCCACCAGCAGAGATGGCGGTCAGCCCCAGCATTTT
clone_size: -; v_call: TRBV18; d_call: -; j_call: TRBJ2-2; cdr3_aa: CASSPLAERITGELFF; cdr3_nt: TGTGCCAGCTCACCCCTAGCAGAGCGGATCACCGGGGAGCTGTTTTTT
clone_size: -; v_call: TRBV11-3; d_call: TRBD1; j_call: TRBJ2-7; cdr3_aa: CASSVGTGEDYEQYF; cdr3_nt: TGTGCCAGCAGCGTAGGGACAGGGGAGGACTACGAGCAGTACTTC
clone_size: -; v_call: TRBV4-1; d_call: -; j_call: TRBJ1-1; cdr3_aa: CASSQHMVNTEAFF; cdr3_nt: TGCGCCAGCAGCCAGCACATGGTGAACACTGAAGCTTTCTTT
clone_size: -; v_call: TRBV5-1; d_call: TRBD1; j_call: TRBJ1-1; cdr3_aa: CASSLQGDRGRTEAFF; cdr3_nt: TGCGCCAGCAGCTTGCAGGGGGACAGGGGGAGGACTGAAGCTTTCTTT
clone_size: -; v_call: TRBV27; d_call: -; j_call: TRBJ2-7; cdr3_aa: CASSIDSSYEQYF; cdr3_nt: TGTGCCAGCAGTATCGACTCGTCCTACGAGCAGTACTTC
clone_size: once; v_call: TRBV27; d_call: -; j_call: TRBJ2-2; cdr3_aa: CASSPGTHTGELFF; cdr3_nt: TGTGCCAGCAGTCCGGGGACTCACACCGGGGAGCTGTTTTTT
clone_size: -; v_call: TRBV28; d_call: -; j_call: TRBJ2-1; cdr3_aa: CASSLFPDNEQFF; cdr3_nt: TGTGCCAGCAGTTTATTCCCCGACAATGAGCAGTTCTTC
clone_size: -; v_call: TRBV10-3; d_call: -; j_call: TRBJ1-5; cdr3_aa: CATGTEGPQHF; cdr3_nt: TGTGCCACTGGGACTGAGGGGCCCCAGCATTTT
clone_size: -; v_call: TRBV7-9; d_call: TRBD1; j_call: TRBJ2-2; cdr3_aa: CASSLPGQYTGELFF; cdr3_nt: TGTGCCAGCAGCTTACCGGGACAGTACACCGGGGAGCTGTTTTTT
clone_size: -; v_call: TRBV10-3; d_call: TRBD2; j_call: TRBJ2-7; cdr3_aa: CAISVIAGAKGEQYF; cdr3_nt: TGTGCCATCAGTGTGATAGCGGGGGCTAAAGGTGAGCAGTACTTC
clone_size: -; v_call: TRBV4-2; d_call: TRBD2; j_call: TRBJ2-7; cdr3_aa: CASSQDGTSTYEQYF; cdr3_nt: TGTGCCAGCAGCCAAGATGGGACTAGCACCTACGAGCAGTACTTC
clone_size: -; v_call: TRBV19; d_call: -; j_call: TRBJ1-5; cdr3_aa: CASSIAVPGPQHF; cdr3_nt: TGTGCCAGTAGTATAGCGGTTCCGGGACCCCAGCATTTT
clone_size: -; v_call: TRBV5-4; d_call: -; j_call: TRBJ1-2; cdr3_aa: CASSLKDLGYGYTF; cdr3_nt: TGTGCCAGCAGCTTGAAGGACTTAGGGTATGGCTACACCTTC
clone_size: -; v_call: TRBV19; d_call: -; j_call: TRBJ1-5; cdr3_aa: CASSTDRDTSIRSNQPQHF; cdr3_nt: TGTGCCAGTAGTACCGACCGCGACACCAGCATCCGTAGCAATCAGCCCCAGCATTTT
clone_size: -; v_call: TRBV19; d_call: TRBD2; j_call: TRBJ2-5; cdr3_aa: CASSIRGGVGETQYF; cdr3_nt: TGTGCCAGTAGTATCCGCGGGGGGGTCGGAGAGACCCAGTACTTC
clone_size: -; v_call: TRBV29-1; d_call: TRBD2; j_call: TRBJ2-7; cdr3_aa: CSVRGGAYEQYF; cdr3_nt: TGCAGCGTCCGGGGGGGGGCCTACGAGCAGTACTTC
clone_size: -; v_call: TRBV4-1; d_call: TRBD1; j_call: TRBJ2-3; cdr3_aa: CASSQHRGRTDTQYF; cdr3_nt: TGCGCCAGCAGCCAGCACAGGGGGCGGACAGATACGCAGTATTTT
clone_size: -; v_call: TRBV5-1; d_call: TRBD1; j_call: TRBJ2-1; cdr3_aa: CASSVGPGQGVSEQFF; cdr3_nt: TGCGCCAGCAGCGTCGGACCGGGACAGGGGGTATCTGAGCAGTTCTTC
clone_size: -; v_call: TRBV7-2; d_call: TRBD2; j_call: TRBJ2-1; cdr3_aa: CASSFIGGGTYNEQFF; cdr3_nt: TGTGCCAGCAGCTTCATCGGCGGGGGGACCTACAATGAGCAGTTCTTC
clone_size: -; v_call: TRBV4-1; d_call: -; j_call: TRBJ1-3; cdr3_aa: CASSQVIAARGFAGNTIYF; cdr3_nt: TGCGCCAGCAGCCAAGTCATTGCAGCCAGGGGTTTCGCTGGAAACACCATATATTTT
clone_size: -; v_call: TRBV2; d_call: TRBD1; j_call: TRBJ2-1; cdr3_aa: CASSPDVTGEDEQFF; cdr3_nt: TGTGCCAGCAGTCCGGATGTAACAGGGGAAGATGAGCAGTTCTTC